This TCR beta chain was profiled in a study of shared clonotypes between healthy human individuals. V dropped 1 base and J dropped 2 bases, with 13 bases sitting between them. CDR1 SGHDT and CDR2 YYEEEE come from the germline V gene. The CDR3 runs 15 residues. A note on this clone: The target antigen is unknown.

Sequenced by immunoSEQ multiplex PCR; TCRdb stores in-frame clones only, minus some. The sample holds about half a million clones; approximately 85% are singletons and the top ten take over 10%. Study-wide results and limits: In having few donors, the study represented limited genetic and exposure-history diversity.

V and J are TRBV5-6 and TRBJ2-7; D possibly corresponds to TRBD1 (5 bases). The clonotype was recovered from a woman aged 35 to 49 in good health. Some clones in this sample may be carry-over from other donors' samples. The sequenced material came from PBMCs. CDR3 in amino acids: CASSLPRQTPYEQYF. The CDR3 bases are TGTGCCAGCAGCTTGCCCCGACAGACTCCCTACGAGCAGTACTTC.